This record concerns one T cell receptor beta chain sequence. Its antigen is currently unknown. Sequenced by immunoSEQ multiplex PCR; TCRdb stores in-frame clones only, minus some. The sample has around 65,000 clones, roughly 73% seen once; the top ten hold 0.95% to 1.5%. Viral peptide pools were used in the ViraFEST assay to expand antigen-specific CD4+ T cells, and sequencing came afterward. Subsequent to a culture period of roughly 11 days, CD4+ T cells were isolated. Each person got two doses of an mRNA SARS-CoV-2 vaccine, BNT162b2 or mRNA-1273. The sample is drawn from a study of vaccination effects on CD4 cells after COVID-19. The CDR3 consists of 15 residues. V was shortened by 5 bases and J by 3 bases, with 16 bases between the two germline ends. Germline CDR1 reads SEHNR; CDR2 reads FQNEAQ (reference sequence).

The sequence was obtained from a human donor who received a COVID-19 vaccine. The input for sequencing was CD4+ T cells from PBMCs cultured with HCoV-229E spike peptides, taken after COVID-19 vaccination. The chain is built from TRBV7-9 and TRBJ1-1; TRBD1 might be the D (6 bases). The CDR3 DNA sequence: TGTGCCAGCAGCCAGGGGTACGGGGTCGACACTGAAGCTTTCTTT. It is translated as CASSQGYGVDTEAFF.